Given below is one T cell receptor (beta chain) in context. Its target is unknown. TCRdb's table, derived via immunoSEQ multiplex PCR, lists solely in-frame clones and lacks some. The sample records some 87,000 clones, 70% to 90% being singletons. The V segment lost 4 bases and the J segment 4 bases; nucleotides outside the gene matches: 6. The germline V gene has CDR1 LNHDA and CDR2 SQIVND (reference sequence). The CDR3 has 15 amino acids. The data were obtained in a study of siplizumab effects on memory and regulatory T cells. Study-wide results and limits: Confirmatory evidence of suppressive function in proliferating siplizumab-culture Tregs was not obtained. Roughly 75-97% of dividing CD4+ or CD8+ clones were without an attributable naive or memory phenotype.

This clonotype originated in a human donor in good health. The chain combines TRBV19 with TRBJ2-5; 10 bases line up with TRBD1. Sequencing input: CD4+ T cells sorted from blood. The CDR3 loop reads CASSTGTGDGETQYF. CDR3 coding DNA: TGTGCCAGTAGTACGGGGACAGGGGATGGAGAGACCCAGTACTTC.